A single sample is the source of the 18 T cell receptor beta chains below, sequenced in a study of blood T cell repertoires in COVID-19. Profiling relied on immunoSEQ multiplex PCR, and the TCRdb table lists in-frame clones only, not all of them. The data hold more than 250,000 clones, with 88% observed a single time. The sample comprised PBMCs or T cells enriched from blood (not recorded which). These receptors were collected from a woman aged 40 to 49 with acute COVID-19.

V gene TRBV30 combines with J gene TRBJ2-5, with D perhaps matching TRBD2 (5 bases). CDR1 and CDR2 from the germline V gene are GTSNPN and SVGIG (reference sequence). The CDR3 extends over 12 amino acids. Trimming took 2 bases from V and 5 from J, leaving 9 bases between them. The CDR3 here is CAWSRVAETQYF. The CDR3 nucleotides are TGTGCCTGGAGTCGGGTAGCGGAGACCCAGTACTTC.

The chain has TRBV7-9 and TRBJ1-2; D gene ambiguous. The V gene's germline CDR1 is SEHNR and CDR2 FQNEAQ (reference sequence). Between the trimmed V and J ends, which lost 1 base and 8 bases, there was a span of 11 bases. The CDR3 contains 13 residues. DNA of the CDR3: TGTGCCAGCAGCTTAGACAGAGCGGGCGGCTACACCTTC. Translation gives CASSLDRAGGYTF. Combining the CDR3 with reference TRBV7-9 and TRBJ1-2 gives the whole variable domain DTGVSQNPRHKITKRGQNVTFRCDPISEHNRLYWYRQTLGQGPEFLTYFQNEAQLEKSRLLSDRFSAERPKGSFSTLEIQRTEQGDSAMYLCASSLDRAGGYTFGSGTRLTVV.

The CDR3, as DNA: TGTGCAAGTCGCCTCGCGGGGGCTAGCGGGGATGATAGTAATGAGCAGTTCTTC. It yields the protein CASRLAGASGDDSNEQFF. The V and J genes are TRBV12-2 and TRBJ2-1; TRBD2, as called in the table, went unchecked against the DNA. TRBV12-2 is a documented pseudogene. This CDR3 comprises 18 residues.

The rearrangement joins TRBV10-3 to TRBJ1-3, with 7 bases aligning to TRBD1. Germline V gene lookup returns CDR1 ENHRY and CDR2 SYGVKD. J gave up 4 bases and V 3 bases, and 6 bases lay outside the gene matches. There are 15 residues in the CDR3. In DNA, the CDR3 is TGTGCCATCAGTGATACGACAGGGTCCGGAAACACCATATATTTT. Its translation is CAISDTTGSGNTIYF.

The V gene is TRBV19, the J gene TRBJ2-1, with TRBD2 identical over 8 bases. The germline V gene has CDR1 LNHDA and CDR2 SQIVND (reference sequence). J lost 6 bases, V lost 9 bases, and 13 bases had no gene match. The CDR3 is made up of 15 amino acids. The CDR3 reads CASQPSGGRVNEQFF. The CDR3 nucleotides are TGTGCCAGCCAACCCTCGGGGGGGAGGGTCAATGAGCAGTTCTTC.

The V gene is TRBV7-9, the J gene TRBJ1-4, with 8 nucleotides matching TRBD1. The germline V gene encodes CDR1 SEHNR and CDR2 FQNEAQ (reference sequence). V lost 5 bases to trimming and J lost 3 bases; unmatched junction nucleotides: 2. The CDR3 is 14 amino acids. CDR3 DNA sequence: TGTGCCAGCAGCCAACAGGGGGCTAATGAAAAACTGTTTTTT. Protein product: CASSQQGANEKLFF.

The chain joins TRBV5-1 to TRBJ2-5; the match to TRBD2 covers 9 bases. Unmatched junction bases numbered 10, after V lost 0 bases and J lost 4 bases. The V gene's germline CDR1 is SGHRS and CDR2 YFSETQ. The CDR3 length is 17 residues. The CDR3 bases are TGCGCCAGCAGCTTGGGTTACGCGGGAGGGCCAGGAGAGACCCAGTACTTC. Its protein is CASSLGYAGGPGETQYF.

The V and J genes are TRBV7-6 and TRBJ1-3; TRBD1 agrees at 7 bases. The CDR3 extends over 15 amino acids. Germline V lookup: CDR1 SGHVS, CDR2 FNYEAQ. Losses at the gene ends were 5 bases for V and 0 bases for J; bases not matched to a gene: 4. CDR3 bases: TGTGCCAGCAGCCAGCAGGGGGGCTCTGGAAACACCATATATTTT. Amino acids: CASSQQGGSGNTIYF.

This chain's CDR3 is CASTFGDRNTEAFF. The DNA of the CDR3 is TGTGCCAGCACATTCGGGGACAGGAACACTGAAGCTTTCTTT. The chain joins TRBV6-5 to TRBJ1-1; 7 positions agree with TRBD1. The V segment lost 7 bases and the J segment 1 base; nucleotides outside the gene matches: 6. Germline lookup yields CDR1 MNHEY and CDR2 SVGAGI. The CDR3 runs to 14 residues.

The gene calls are TRBV7-8 and TRBJ2-5; possibly TRBD1 for D (6 bases). The CDR3 is made up of 17 amino acids. Germline CDR1 reads SGHVS; CDR2 reads FQNEAQ. Between the trimmed V and J ends, which lost 2 bases and 1 base, there was a span of 17 bases. The DNA for the CDR3 is TGTGCCAGCAGCTTATACCCAGGGGCGTTGTCCCAAGAGACCCAGTACTTC. Its translation is CASSLYPGALSQETQYF.

A remark on this clone: In the same sample, other DNA sequences code for this CDR3. V gene TRBV10-3 combines with J gene TRBJ1-1, with TRBD1 matching over 8 bases. The CDR3 consists of 13 residues. The V gene end was trimmed by 6 bases and the J gene end by 3 bases; junction bases not matched to a gene: 3. Germline V gives CDR1 ENHRY, CDR2 SYGVKD. CDR3 in amino acids: CAISQGAHTEAFF. DNA for the CDR3: TGTGCCATCAGCCAGGGGGCGCACACTGAAGCTTTCTTT.

The rearrangement links TRBV4-3 to TRBJ1-2, with 7 bases matching TRBD1. The CDR3 has 16 residues. The germline V gene encodes CDR1 LGHNA and CDR2 YSLEER. Losses at the gene ends were 3 bases for V and 2 bases for J; bases not matched to a gene: 9. The CDR3 region has the DNA TGCGCCAGCAGCCAGAGGACGGGACAGCTAAACTATGGCTACACCTTC. This sequence encodes CASSQRTGQLNYGYTF.

The chain has TRBV4-1 and TRBJ2-1; D perhaps matches TRBD2 (7 bases). V lost 2 bases to trimming and J lost 2 bases, with 19 bases between them. The CDR3 contains 18 residues. Germline V gene sequence: CDR1 MGHRA, CDR2 YSYEKL. CDR3 loop: CASSQNLIAGAAYNEQFF. For the CDR3, the DNA is TGCGCCAGCAGCCAAAATCTTATTGCGGGGGCTGCCTACAATGAGCAGTTCTTC.

The chain carries TRBV27 and TRBJ2-7, with D possibly being TRBD2 (6 bases). Germline CDR1 reads MNHEY; CDR2 reads SMNVEV (reference sequence). V was clipped by 5 bases and J by 6 bases, with 14 bases between them. CDR3 length: 13 residues. The CDR3 DNA is TGTGCCAGCAGTCTGACTAGAAGGGGCGAGCAGTACTTC. As protein: CASSLTRRGEQYF.

The chain joins TRBV25-1 to TRBJ1-2, with D maybe TRBD1 (5 bases). The V and J ends lost 7 bases and 4 bases respectively, with 10 bases between them. The CDR3 sequence is 12 residues long. From germline, CDR1 is MGHDK and CDR2 SYGVNS. In nucleotides, the CDR3 is TGTGCCAGCATAGGACATCCCTATGGCTACACCTTC. Its protein is CASIGHPYGYTF.

This clone was counted a single time. The chain carries TRBV15 and TRBJ1-1; no firm D call. This CDR3 region has 14 residues. Trimming shortened V by 1 base and J by 3 bases, and 9 bases separated the two germline ends. Germline V CDR1 and CDR2: LNHNV, YYDKDF (reference sequence). The DNA of the CDR3 is TGTGCCACCAGCAGAGGCGGGCCGGACACTGAAGCTTTCTTT. Translation gives CATSRGGPDTEAFF. Complete variable domain (other parts from reference TRBV15 and TRBJ1-1): DAMVIQNPRYQVTQFGKPVTLSCSQTLNHNVMYWYQQKSSQAPKLLFHYYDKDFNNEADTPDNFQSRRPNTSFCFLDIRSPGLGDTAMYLCATSRGGPDTEAFFGQGTRLTVV.

The chain is built from TRBV7-9 and TRBJ1-6; TRBD1 matches at 8 bases. CDR1 is SEHNR and CDR2 is FQNEAQ in the germline V gene (reference sequence). The CDR3 sequence is 16 residues long. Trimming at V came to 1 base and at J to 7 bases, leaving 6 bases not matched to a gene. Here the CDR3 DNA reads TGTGCCAGCAGCTTAGTAGCAGGGGGCGGGAATTCACCCCTCCACTTT. Its protein is CASSLVAGGGNSPLHF.

J is TRBJ1-6 and V is TRBV27, with D possibly matching TRBD1 (5 bases). Germline V lookup: CDR1 MNHEY, CDR2 SMNVEV (reference sequence). The CDR3 loop spans 17 amino acids. With 5 bases removed from V and 1 base from J, the gap between germline ends came to 15 bases. The CDR3 region is CASSPPGGDSYNSPLHF. The CDR3 DNA sequence: TGTGCCAGCAGTCCCCCCGGGGGAGATTCCTATAATTCACCCCTCCACTTT.